The T cell receptor (beta chain) described here comes from a study of T cell responses to AZD1222 COVID-19 vaccine (dated by TCRdb to about 2021). A note on the overall study: AZD1222 recipients with second doses at about 4 weeks or about 12 weeks were pooled, because spike-specific TCR depth and breadth did not differ between schedules. TCR sequencing covered roughly 230 trial participants: 200 to 210 given two doses of AZD1222 and 26 given two doses of MenACWY control vaccine. Trial participants were enrolled into age subgroups of 18-55, 56-69 and 70-plus years, which contained around 150, 29 and 61 TCR-sequenced participants, respectively.

Germline trimming amounts to 6 bases on V and 1 base on J, with 8 as the count of junction bases outside the gene matches. Taken from the germline V gene, the CDR1 and CDR2 loops are MDHEN and SYDVKM. The CDR3 contains 17 residues, cysteine and phenylalanine counted. The read is trimmed to its CDR3 DNA, 51 bases read in frame from base 1. In regard to this clone: The antigen this receptor binds is unknown. No base quality values were provided; no much bigger clone lies one nucleotide off.

Broad study findings and their caveats: The vaccine-associated CD4 TCRs covered the entire spike protein, and the dominant responses fell in regions 160-218 and 743-854. Participants were mostly white British and included more females than males, and it was suggested by the authors that clonal diversity may have been underestimated. Because no samples from the day 14 peak response were available, repertoires could be characterized only after the peak T cell response. A significant rise in spike-specific TCR breadth and depth was observed after two AZD1222 doses relative to day 0 and relative to MenACWY recipients. Nearly half of unique spike-specific TCRs reportedly recognized epitopes outside regions mutated in the B.1.351 and B.1.1.7 variants. Conclusions about previously exposed vaccinees were limited because only six or seven AZD1222 recipients were SARS-CoV-2 seropositive at baseline. The 56-69-year group was small, and its depth increase did not reach significance, likely because of low power.

The time point label, as the study defines it: baseline before first vaccination. Vaccinee samples came from UK trials COV001 and COV002, including a single-blind randomized controlled phase 2/3 trial of AZD1222 (ChAdOx1 nCoV-19) in healthy adults. For TCRbeta chain sequencing, PBMC samples were collected from trial participants at day 0 and at day 28 after the second dose. The CDR3 regions of human TCRbeta chains were subjected to immunosequencing. The paper's processing steps were these. TCRs in the repertoires were compared against a reference library of SARS-CoV-2-specific TCRs that had been generated with the MIRA antigen-specificity platform. Breadth meant the fraction of unique TCRs that were SARS-CoV-2-associated, whereas depth meant the fraction of total T cells that were SARS-CoV-2-associated. Using the MIRA data, each spike-specific TCR was assigned both to the spike region to which the TCR was reactive and to a CD4 or CD8 class. Log10-transformed breadth and depth values were compared by one-way ANOVA with Sidak's multiple comparisons tests. TCRdb stores this immuneACCESS table with in-frame sequences only. Part of the clones is absent; in the studies checked, under half of the shortfall reflects unresolved V genes, and no reason is known for the rest. V and J calls and clone size are given by that table; D and trimming were obtained from the DNA. The sample yields about 150,000 clones; approximately 90% were counted once. The biggest ten clones account for under 2% of the sample.

The sequencing used peripheral blood, collected on day 0 of AZD1222 vaccination. This TCR was sampled from an adult in good health. The chain joins TRBV28 to TRBJ2-1; the central 11 bases match TRBD2. The nucleotide sequence is TGTGCCAGCAGAACGGGACTAGCGGTCTATTCCTACAATGAGCAGTTCTTC. This encodes CASRTGLAVYSYNEQFF.